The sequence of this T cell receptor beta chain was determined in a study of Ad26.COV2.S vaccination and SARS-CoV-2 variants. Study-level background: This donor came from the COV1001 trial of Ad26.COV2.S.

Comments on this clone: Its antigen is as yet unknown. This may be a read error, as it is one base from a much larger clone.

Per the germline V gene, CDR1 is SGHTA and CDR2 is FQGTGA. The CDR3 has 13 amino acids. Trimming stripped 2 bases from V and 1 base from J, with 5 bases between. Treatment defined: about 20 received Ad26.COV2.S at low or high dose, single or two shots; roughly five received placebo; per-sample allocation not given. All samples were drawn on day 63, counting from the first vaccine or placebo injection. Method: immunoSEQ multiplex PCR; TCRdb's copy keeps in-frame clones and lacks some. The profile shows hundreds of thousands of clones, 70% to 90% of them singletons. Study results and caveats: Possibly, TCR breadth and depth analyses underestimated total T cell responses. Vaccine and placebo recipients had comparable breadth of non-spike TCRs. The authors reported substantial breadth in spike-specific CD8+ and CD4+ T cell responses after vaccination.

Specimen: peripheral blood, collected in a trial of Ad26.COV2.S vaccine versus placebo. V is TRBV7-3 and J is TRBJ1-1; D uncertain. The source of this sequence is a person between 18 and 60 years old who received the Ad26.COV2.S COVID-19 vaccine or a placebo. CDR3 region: CASSLAGNTEAFF. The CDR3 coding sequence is TGTGCCAGCAGCTTAGCGGGGAACACTGAAGCTTTCTTT.